Presented here are 25 T cell receptor beta chains from one specimen sequenced in a study of post-analysis software for immune sequencing data. Study findings and constraints: About five TRBV segments were more frequent in patients than controls; TRBV5-6, TRBV5-1 and TRBV20-1 belonged to this group.

No antigens are known for them. Libraries were made from TCR beta cDNA, and they carried unique molecular identifiers. TCRdb re-called the PCR reads through MiXCR, storing one row per CDR3 protein. The sample lists almost 700,000 distinct CDR3 sequences; approximately 60% were seen once. The sequenced sample consisted of blood. These receptors were taken from a girl aged 2-9 years with multiple sclerosis.

The chain links TRBV11-2 to TRBJ2-5, with D hard to call. CDR1 and CDR2 (germline): SGHAT, FQNNGV. V was clipped by 3 bases and J by 2 bases, with 10 bases between them. There are 14 residues in the CDR3. Here the CDR3 reads CASSFNGQQETQYF. CDR3 nucleotides: TGTGCCAGCAGCTTTAATGGCCAGCAAGAGACCCAGTACTTC.

This sequence joins TRBV10-3 and TRBJ1-1; D remains ambiguous. The CDR3 loop spans 14 amino acids. V was trimmed by 2 bases and J by 0 bases, leaving 7 bases between them. Germline V gene sequence: CDR1 ENHRY, CDR2 SYGVKD. CDR3 residues: CAISETVMNTEAFF. CDR3 DNA sequence: TGTGCCATCAGTGAGACAGTTATGAACACTGAAGCTTTCTTT.

J is TRBJ1-2 and V is TRBV15; 10 bases are shared with TRBD1. Germline CDR1 reads LNHNV; CDR2 reads YYDKDF (reference sequence). J lost 8 bases, V lost 6 bases, and 6 bases had no gene match. The CDR3 is made up of 13 amino acids. The CDR3 here is CATRRTGGSGYTF. The CDR3 DNA reads TGTGCCACCAGAAGGACAGGGGGAAGCGGCTACACCTTC.

This clonotype was detected only a few times. CDR3 sequence: CASNAGDRGPYEQYF. As DNA, the CDR3 is TGTGCCAGCAATGCCGGGGACAGGGGACCCTACGAGCAGTACTTC. The rearrangement joins TRBV6-5 to TRBJ2-7; 10 nucleotides line up with TRBD1. V lost 7 bases to trimming and J lost 2 bases; unmatched junction nucleotides: 8. Germline CDR1 reads MNHEY; CDR2 reads SVGAGI. CDR3 size: 15 residues.

This clonotype occurred once. The chain has TRBV4-2 and TRBJ2-1; tentative D call: TRBD1 (6 bases). The CDR3 has 15 residues. Between the trimmed V and J ends, which lost 1 base and 8 bases, there was a span of 15 bases. Germline assignment: CDR1 LGHNA and CDR2 YNFKEQ. The CDR3 loop reads CASSQASGALDEQFF. CDR3 DNA: TGTGCCAGCAGCCAAGCTTCAGGGGCCCTGGATGAGCAGTTCTTC.

The chain combines TRBV7-9 with TRBJ2-3; no clear D gene. V was pared by 2 bases and J by 3 bases, with 6 bases between. The CDR3 is 13 amino acids. CDR1 SEHNR and CDR2 FQNEAQ come from the germline V gene (reference sequence). CDR3 DNA sequence: TGTGCCAGCAGCTTACTGCTTACAGATACGCAGTATTTT. Amino acid sequence: CASSLLLTDTQYF.

This clonotype was seen only a few times. The genes are TRBV7-2 and TRBJ2-1; tentative D call: TRBD1 (6 bases). This CDR3 contains 15 residues. The germline V gene encodes CDR1 SGHTA and CDR2 FQGNSA. With 0 bases removed from V and 2 bases from J, the gap between germline ends came to 8 bases. The CDR3 is CASSLARTAYNEQFF. The CDR3 DNA is TGTGCCAGCAGCTTAGCCCGGACAGCCTACAATGAGCAGTTCTTC.

This sequence joins TRBV20-1 and TRBJ2-1, with D perhaps TRBD1 or TRBD2 (5 bases each). CDR3 size: 12 residues. The germline V gene has CDR1 DFQATT and CDR2 SNEGSKA (reference sequence). V lost 4 bases, J lost 6 bases, and 10 bases lay in between. The CDR3 nucleotides read TGCAGTGCTACTGAGGGGCCCAATGAGCAGTTCTTC. Protein product: CSATEGPNEQFF.

The chain carries TRBV6-2 or TRBV6-3 and TRBJ1-5, with 9 positions matching TRBD1. The trim removed 1 base at V and 7 bases at J, leaving 5 bases unmatched. The CDR3 totals 15 residues. Germline loops: CDR1 MNHEY, CDR2 SVGEGT. The CDR3 is CASSYLGQGRQPQHF. CDR3 nucleotides: TGTGCCAGCAGTTACTTGGGACAGGGCCGGCAGCCCCAGCATTTT.

The chain recombines TRBV12-3 or TRBV12-4 with TRBJ2-3; 9 positions agree with TRBD1. The CDR3 totals 16 residues. J gave up 5 bases and V 9 bases, and 15 bases lay outside the gene matches. The CDR3 reads CASSLPGTGQKDTQYF. CDR3 in DNA: TGTGCCAGTAGTCTTCCCGGGACAGGGCAAAAAGATACGCAGTATTTT.

V and J are TRBV7-9 and TRBJ1-4; 7 nucleotides match TRBD1. The junction had 5 bases not matched to a gene; V was cut back by 5 bases and J by 5 bases. The germline V gene has CDR1 SEHNR and CDR2 FQNEAQ (reference sequence). CDR3 length: 14 residues. CDR3 sequence: CASSMGQINEKLFF. CDR3 bases: TGTGCCAGCAGCATGGGACAGATAAATGAAAAACTGTTTTTT.

The chain links TRBV20-1 to TRBJ2-7; D remains ambiguous. The DNA end favors TRBJ2-5, so the J call may be wrong. This CDR3 is built from 13 residues. Germline V gene data show CDR1 as DFQATT and CDR2 as SNEGSKA (reference sequence). CDR3 protein: CSASKKVSETQYF. As DNA, the CDR3 is TGCAGTGCTAGTAAGAAAGTTTCGGAGACCCAGTACTTC.

The chain joins TRBV5-1 to TRBJ2-3; D remains ambiguous. With 7 bases removed from V and 0 bases from J, the gap between germline ends came to 15 bases. CDR1 is SGHRS and CDR2 is YFSETQ in the germline V gene. This CDR3 comprises 15 residues. The CDR3 sequence: CASEKGGQSTDTQYF. The CDR3 DNA sequence: TGCGCCAGCGAGAAGGGCGGCCAGAGCACAGATACGCAGTATTTT. Full variable domain (missing parts from reference TRBV5-1 and TRBJ2-3): KAGVTQTPRYLIKTRGQQVTLSCSPISGHRSVSWYQQTPGQGLQFLFEYFSETQRNKGNFPGRFSGRQFSNSRSEMNVSTLELGDSALYLCASEKGGQSTDTQYFGPGTRLTVL.

The rearrangement links TRBV7-2 to TRBJ2-4, with D possibly being TRBD1 (5 bases). V lost 5 bases, J lost 3 bases, and 11 bases lay in between. The CDR3 has 14 residues. The V gene's germline CDR1 is SGHTA and CDR2 FQGNSA. CDR3 sequence reads: CASSGRAVKNIQYF. The CDR3 bases are TGTGCCAGCAGCGGCAGGGCGGTCAAAAACATTCAGTACTTC.

J is TRBJ2-1 and V is TRBV9; D is undetermined. From germline, CDR1 is SGDLS and CDR2 YYNGEE. The CDR3 has 13 residues. V was clipped by 3 bases and J by 8 bases, with 12 bases between them. CDR3 in DNA: TGTGCCAGCAGCGCAAATTTGGGTCATGAGCAGTTCTTC. Residues: CASSANLGHEQFF.

V usage is TRBV5-5 and J usage is TRBJ1-2; D not certain. The CDR3 contains 13 residues. CDR1 SGHKS and CDR2 YYEKEE come from the germline V gene (reference sequence). V lost 0 bases to trimming and J lost 8 bases, with 11 bases between them. CDR3 in amino acids: CASSLGSGFGYTF. The CDR3 DNA reads TGTGCCAGCAGCTTGGGATCCGGGTTCGGCTACACCTTC. Using reference TRBV5-5 and TRBJ1-2 for the parts outside the CDR3, the full variable domain is DAGVTQSPTHLIKTRGQQVTLRCSPISGHKSVSWYQQVLGQGPQFIFQYYEKEERGRGNFPDRFSARQFPNYSSELNVNALLLGDSALYLCASSLGSGFGYTFGSGTRLTVV.

This chain connects TRBV6-5 to TRBJ1-1; D is uncertain. The CDR3 is 14 amino acids. In germline, CDR1 is MNHEY, CDR2 SVGAGI. V was cut by 0 bases and J by 7 bases, with 12 bases left in between. Here the CDR3 reads CASSYSEVLSEAFF. CDR3 bases: TGTGCCAGCAGTTACTCTGAGGTTCTTAGTGAAGCTTTCTTT.

The genes are TRBV12-3 or TRBV12-4 and TRBJ1-1, with 7 bases matching TRBD1. The J segment lost 10 bases and the V segment lost 6 bases, leaving 5 bases of the junction unmatched. The CDR3 is 11 residues long. CDR3 coding DNA: TGTGCCAGCAGCTTCGACAGGGTAGCTTTCTTT. As protein: CASSFDRVAFF.

V and J are TRBV6-6 and TRBJ2-1, with TRBD2 matching over 7 bases. The CDR3 extends over 13 amino acids. Germline V gives CDR1 MNHNY, CDR2 SVGAGI (reference sequence). Losses at the gene ends were 5 bases for V and 12 bases for J; bases not matched to a gene: 10. CDR3 in DNA: TGTGCCAGCAGTGCCCCCCGGGGGGATAGGCAGTTCTTC. Translating gives CASSAPRGDRQFF.

The chain couples TRBV4-1 to TRBJ1-1; TRBD1 matches at 8 bases. The CDR3 is 13 residues long. Germline V gene sequence: CDR1 MGHRA, CDR2 YSYEKL. V trimming: 1 base; J trimming: 12 bases; junction bases outside the gene matches: 7. The CDR3: CASSQGPDRDTFF. For the CDR3, the DNA is TGCGCCAGCAGCCAAGGGCCGGACAGGGACACTTTCTTT.

The V and J genes are TRBV18 and TRBJ1-4; D unclear. The ends were cut back, 3 bases at V and 7 bases at J, with 21 bases in the middle. Per the germline V gene, CDR1 is KGHSH and CDR2 is LQKENI. The CDR3 extends over 17 amino acids. Written as DNA, the CDR3 is TGTGCCAGCTCACCTCGAGAACCAGCGGGGATGGGTGAAAAACTGTTTTTT. Translation gives CASSPREPAGMGEKLFF. Full variable domain (missing parts from reference TRBV18 and TRBJ1-4): NAGVMQNPRHLVRRRGQEARLRCSPMKGHSHVYWYRQLPEEGLKFMVYLQKENIIDESGMPKERFSAEFPKEGPSILRIQQVVRGDSAAYFCASSPREPAGMGEKLFFGSGTQLSVL.

This clonotype was seen a few times. The CDR3, as DNA: TGTGCCAGCAGCTTAGCCAAGGGGGCAGATACGCAGTATTTT. Residues: CASSLAKGADTQYF. The V and J genes are TRBV7-2 and TRBJ2-3; possibly TRBD1 for D (6 bases). CDR3 size: 14 residues. V was cut by 0 bases and J by 4 bases, with 8 bases left in between. CDR1 SGHTA and CDR2 FQGNSA come from the germline V gene.

The V gene is TRBV29-1, the J gene TRBJ1-3; 10 positions match TRBD1. Germline assignment: CDR1 SQVTM and CDR2 ANQGSEA. This CDR3 spans 16 amino acids. With V trimmed by 3 bases and J by 0 bases, 5 bases remained unmatched. The CDR3 sequence is CSVEPGQGPSGNTIYF. In DNA, the CDR3 is TGCAGCGTTGAGCCGGGACAGGGGCCCTCTGGAAACACCATATATTTT. Full variable domain (missing parts from reference TRBV29-1 and TRBJ1-3): SAVISQKPSRDICQRGTSLTIQCQVDSQVTMMFWYRQQPGQSLTLIATANQGSEATYESGFVIDKFPISRPNLTFSTLTVSNMSPEDSSIYLCSVEPGQGPSGNTIYFGEGSWLTVV.

In its sample, this clonotype was seen a few times. The V gene is TRBV5-1, the J gene TRBJ2-7; TRBD1 matches at 8 bases. The germline CDR1 and CDR2 sequences are SGHRS and YFSETQ. The CDR3 has 14 residues. V gave up 1 base and J gave up 3 bases; unmatched junction bases: 3. In DNA form, the CDR3 reads TGCGCCAGCAGCTTGAACAGGGGGGACTACGAGCAGTACTTC. This translates into CASSLNRGDYEQYF.

The chain combines TRBV11-2 with TRBJ2-7; D uncertain. The CDR3 length is 14 residues. V lost 5 bases and J 0 bases, leaving 11 bases between the germline ends. Looked up from germline, CDR1 is SGHAT and CDR2 is FQNNGV. The CDR3, as DNA: TGTGCCAGCAGCCCTACTTATAGCTCCTACGAGCAGTACTTC. Protein product: CASSPTYSSYEQYF. Filled out from reference TRBV11-2 and TRBJ2-7, the complete variable domain reads EAGVAQSPRYKIIEKRQSVAFWCNPISGHATLYWYQQILGQGPKLLIQFQNNGVVDDSQLPKDRFSAERLKGVDSTLKIQPAKLEDSAVYLCASSPTYSSYEQYFGPGTRLTVT.